This T cell receptor (beta chain) derives from a study of spatial heterogeneity in lung cancer. Whole-study context: Sequencing consistently turned up more beta-chain sequences than alpha-chain sequences.

Many counts were recorded for this clonotype. MiXCR, run by TCRdb on the 5' RACE reads, gives a single entry per CDR3 protein. This sample yields 9,500 to 11,000 distinct CDR3 sequences, of which about 6.5% are seen a single time; 25% to 35% belongs to the top ten. Time point denoted: sample taken at primary tumor resection. The donors were approximately 70 patients with non-small cell lung cancer that was early-stage and untreated. Frozen PBMC, nontumor lung or tumor provided whole RNA, which was sequenced unsorted. V dropped 8 bases and J dropped 1; count of bases not matched to a gene: 8. Germline V lookup: CDR1 SEHNR, CDR2 FQNEAQ (reference sequence). The CDR3 is 16 residues long.

The chain links TRBV7-9 to TRBJ2-2; TRBD1 agrees at 9 bases. Sample: PBMCs, taken at surgery. The source of this sequence is a male donor with early-stage non-small cell lung cancer. CDR3 protein: CASPLGTGMNTGELFF. The CDR3 nucleotides read TGTGCCAGCCCCCTCGGGACAGGGATGAACACCGGGGAGCTGTTTTTT.